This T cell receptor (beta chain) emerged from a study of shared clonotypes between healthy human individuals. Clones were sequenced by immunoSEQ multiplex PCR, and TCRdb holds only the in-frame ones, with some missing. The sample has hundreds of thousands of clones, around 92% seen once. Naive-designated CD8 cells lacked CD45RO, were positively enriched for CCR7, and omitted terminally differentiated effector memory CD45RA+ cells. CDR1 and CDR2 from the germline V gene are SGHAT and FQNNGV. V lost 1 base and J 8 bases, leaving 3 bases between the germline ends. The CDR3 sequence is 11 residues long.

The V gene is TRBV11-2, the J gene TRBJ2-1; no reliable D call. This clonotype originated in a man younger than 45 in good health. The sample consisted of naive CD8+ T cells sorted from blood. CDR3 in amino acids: CASSLGHEQFF. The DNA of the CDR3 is TGTGCCAGCAGCTTAGGGCATGAGCAGTTCTTC.